This TCR beta chain comes out of a study of low-dose radiotherapy and immunotherapy resistance in tumors. Time point of the sample: after trial treatment. The treatment was: LDRT plus nivolumab, ipilimumab, low-dose cyclophosphamide and aspirin (RACIN trial). In this sample, this clonotype turned up many times. TRAV and TRBV primers primed cDNA for both TCRalpha and TCRbeta. TCR amplification used roughly 18 PCR cycles, a constant-region primer and a V-primer adapter. The authors amplified isolated mRNA by in vitro transcription. TCRdb used MiXCR to reprocess the reads, holding one entry per CDR3 protein. The sample contains tens of thousands of distinct CDR3 sequences, less than 20% of which appear only once. Sample: PBMCs, taken after low-dose radiotherapy plus immunotherapy. This TCR was sampled from a male donor with prostate cancer.

The CDR3 DNA follows: TGCGCCAGCACCAACCTAGCCGGGACGAACAATGAGCAGTTCTTC. It translates to CASTNLAGTNNEQFF. The V gene is TRBV4-3, the J gene TRBJ2-1; D is tentatively TRBD1 or TRBD2 (5 bases each). CDR1 and CDR2 from the germline V gene are LGHNA and YSLEER. V shed 7 bases and J shed 5 bases, with 18 bases lying between them. There are 15 residues in the CDR3.